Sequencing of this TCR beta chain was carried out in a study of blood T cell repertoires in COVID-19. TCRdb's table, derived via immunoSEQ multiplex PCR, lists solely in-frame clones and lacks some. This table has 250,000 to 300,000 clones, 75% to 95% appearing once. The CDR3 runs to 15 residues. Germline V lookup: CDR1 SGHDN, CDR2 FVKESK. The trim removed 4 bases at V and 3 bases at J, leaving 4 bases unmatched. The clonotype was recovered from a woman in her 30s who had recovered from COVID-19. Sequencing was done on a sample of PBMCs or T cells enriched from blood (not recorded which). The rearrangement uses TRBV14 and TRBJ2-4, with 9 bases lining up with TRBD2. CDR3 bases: TGTGCCAGCAGCCCCCTGACTAGCGGCAAAAACATTCAGTACTTC. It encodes CASSPLTSGKNIQYF. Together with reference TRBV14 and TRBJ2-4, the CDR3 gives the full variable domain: EAGVTQFPSHSVIEKGQTVTLRCDPISGHDNLYWYRRVMGKEIKFLLHFVKESKQDESGMPNNRFLAERTGGTYSTLKVQPAELEDSGVYFCASSPLTSGKNIQYFGAGTRLSVL.